These T cell receptor beta chains were read from a single sample in a study of blood T cell repertoires in COVID-19. This table comes from immunoSEQ multiplex PCR, and its TCRdb copy is limited to in-frame clones, with some not included. This sample yields 380,000 or so clones, of which around 90% are seen a single time; about 1.2% belongs to the top ten. Source material: peripheral blood. Every receptor here comes from a man in his forties or fifties with acute or convalescent COVID-19. Both conserved end residues are part of each CDR3. Fields, in order: D gene, clone size, V gene, J gene, CDR3 DNA, CDR3 protein. A D gene is named only where the DNA matches it firmly. Clone size is shown for a subset of rows, as once, few, many or a class of expanded clone.

>.|.|TRBV7-8|TRBJ2-6
TGTGCCAGCCGCTCTACCATATTCGGTCCTGGGGCCAACGTCCTGACTTTC
CASRSTIFGPGANVLTF
>TRBD2|.|TRBV19|TRBJ2-3
TGTGCCAGTAGCCCTCAGCGGGAGCGAATGTCAGATACGCAGTATTTT
CASSPQRERMSDTQYF
>.|.|TRBV29-1|TRBJ2-7
TGCAGCGTTGGCTTGCGGGCGGCCTACGAGCAGTACTTC
CSVGLRAAYEQYF
>.|.|TRBV5-4|TRBJ2-4
TGTGCCAGCAGCCTACTAGCAGGGAGAGCCAAAAACATTCAGTACTTC
CASSLLAGRAKNIQYF
>.|.|TRBV5-1|TRBJ2-6
TGCGCCAGCAGCTTACAGGGCCCCTCTGGGGCCAACGTCCTGACTTTC
CASSLQGPSGANVLTF
>.|once|TRBV27|TRBJ2-3
TGTGCCAGCAGTTTATCAAGAGGTTCCGCAGATACGCAGTATTTT
CASSLSRGSADTQYF
>.|.|TRBV5-1|TRBJ2-3
TGCGCCAGCAGCTTCATGGCTCGGAGGGAAGATACGCAGTATTTT
CASSFMARREDTQYF
>TRBD2|.|TRBV28|TRBJ2-1
TGTGCCAGCAGTAGCGGGGGGGTTGACAATGAGCAGTTCTTC
CASSSGGVDNEQFF
>.|.|TRBV5-6|TRBJ2-3
TGTGCCAGCAGCCCTGCTACGGGGGGCACAGATACGCAGTATTTT
CASSPATGGTDTQYF
>TRBD1|few|TRBV18|TRBJ1-2
TGTGCCAGCTCACGAGGGCCGGGACAGGCCCTTTATGGCTACACCTTC
CASSRGPGQALYGYTF
>TRBD1|once|TRBV11-2|TRBJ2-3
TGTGCCAGCAGCTTAGGATTTGGACAGGGGTCAGATACGCAGTATTTT
CASSLGFGQGSDTQYF
>.|.|TRBV27|TRBJ1-1
TGTGCCAGCAGTTTCGGTCGTTACACTGAAGCTTTCTTT
CASSFGRYTEAFF
>.|.|TRBV30|TRBJ1-3
TGTGCCTGGAGTACCTCGGAGCCGAACACCATATATTTT
CAWSTSEPNTIYF
>.|.|TRBV27|TRBJ2-2
TGTGCCAGCACTAACTGGGGGCGGTCCGGGGAGCTGTTTTTT
CASTNWGRSGELFF
>.|.|TRBV6-1|TRBJ1-4
TGTGCCAGCAGTGAGGGACGGGGGGCTGAAAAACTGTTTTTT
CASSEGRGAEKLFF
>.|.|TRBV19|TRBJ1-4
TGTGCCAGTAGTATACCAAGACAGGCAACTAATGAAAAACTGTTTTTT
CASSIPRQATNEKLFF
>TRBD1|.|TRBV28|TRBJ1-2
TGTGCCAGCAGTCCGGGACAGACCCCGTATAACTATGGCTACACCTTC
CASSPGQTPYNYGYTF
>TRBD1|.|TRBV29-1|TRBJ1-2
TGCAGCGTAAGGACAGGGCAGAACTATGGCTACACCTTC
CSVRTGQNYGYTF
>TRBD2|.|TRBV10-2|TRBJ2-2
TGCGCCAGCAGTGGGCCTCTAGCGGGAGCGCCCGGGGAGCTGTTTTTT
CASSGPLAGAPGELFF
>.|.|TRBV5-6|TRBJ2-1
TGTGCCAGCAGCTTTCTCAGGGGTGGTGAGCAGTTCTTC
CASSFLRGGEQFF
>TRBD2|.|TRBV9|TRBJ2-3
TGTGCCAGCAGCGGGGACTATTATACGCAGTATTTT
CASSGDYYTQYF
>TRBD1|once|TRBV7-2|TRBJ1-2
TGTGCCAGCAGCTTAGCAACGACAGGGGACGACGGCTACACCTTC
CASSLATTGDDGYTF
>.|.|TRBV28|TRBJ1-2
TGTGCCAGCAGTTTCCCAGGGGAGAACTATGGCTACACCTTC
CASSFPGENYGYTF
>.|.|TRBV14|TRBJ1-1
TGTGCCAGCAGCCCAGGACTGTTTGAAGCTTTCTTT
CASSPGLFEAFF
>TRBD1|.|TRBV5-1|TRBJ1-2
TGCGCCAGCAGCTCCTCCGACAGGGACAGTGGCTACACCTTC
CASSSSDRDSGYTF
>.|few|TRBV18|TRBJ2-1
TGTGCCAGCTCACACCCCGCGACAGGAAACAATGAGCAGTTCTTC
CASSHPATGNNEQFF
>TRBD1|.|TRBV11-2|TRBJ2-7
TGTGCCAGCAGCCCAGGGACAGGGGACCTCTACGAGCAGTACTTC
CASSPGTGDLYEQYF
>.|few|TRBV2|TRBJ1-2
TGTGCCAGCAGTGAAGAAGGGGCAGGGTATGGCTACACCTTC
CASSEEGAGYGYTF
>.|.|TRBV28|TRBJ2-7
TGTGCCAGCAGTTTCGTATCAGGGGAGGAGCAGTACTTC
CASSFVSGEEQYF
>TRBD2|.|TRBV19|TRBJ2-7
TGTGCCAGTAGTACGATAGCGGGAGGGGGAACCTACGAGCAGTACTTC
CASSTIAGGGTYEQYF
>.|many|TRBV21-1|TRBJ2-5
TGTGCCAGCAGCAAAGATCTAGCGGGAGGGCAAGAGACCCAGTACTTC
CASSKDLAGGQETQYF
>.|once|TRBV9|TRBJ1-5
TGTGCCAGCAGCGTAGAGGGGAGGGTGAATCAGCCCCAGCATTTT
CASSVEGRVNQPQHF
>.|.|TRBV7-3|TRBJ2-1
TGTGCCAGCAGCCTTCAAACGGGTGGGACTCCCACCTACAATGAGCAGTTCTTC
CASSLQTGGTPTYNEQFF
>TRBD2|.|TRBV7-8|TRBJ2-1
TGTGCCAGCAGCTTACCCGTCGGGAGGATTGATGAGCAGTTCTTC
CASSLPVGRIDEQFF
>.|.|TRBV7-3|TRBJ1-6
TGTGCCAGCAGAAGAGATTGGAATTCACCCCTCCACTTT
CASRRDWNSPLHF
>.|.|TRBV25-1|TRBJ1-5
TGTGCCAGCAGCCCGACGGGGGGAGGCAATCAGCCCCAGCATTTT
CASSPTGGGNQPQHF
>TRBD2|.|TRBV2|TRBJ2-7
TGTGCCAGCAGGATACTAGCGGGGGGTCCTTACGAGCAGTACTTC
CASRILAGGPYEQYF
>TRBD1|.|TRBV27|TRBJ1-5
TGTGCCAGCAGTTTATATGGACAGGGCCTTAGCAATCAGCCCCAGCATTTT
CASSLYGQGLSNQPQHF
>.|.|TRBV2|TRBJ2-7
TGTGCCAGCAGAGAGTTGGACAGCCTCACACTATCCTACGAGCAGTACTTC
CASRELDSLTLSYEQYF
>.|.|TRBV30|TRBJ1-2
TGTGCCTGGAGTGTACCCAGGAGGTACGGGGGCTACACCTTC
CAWSVPRRYGGYTF
>.|.|TRBV18|TRBJ2-7
TGTGCCAGCTCACCATCAGCGGACAGATACGAGCAGTACTTC
CASSPSADRYEQYF
>TRBD2|.|TRBV30|TRBJ2-3
TGTGCCTGGGCTAGCGGGGTCACAGATACGCAGTATTTT
CAWASGVTDTQYF
>TRBD2|.|TRBV6-5|TRBJ2-2
TGTGCCAGCAGTTACTCGGCTCTAGCGGTGGCCGGGGAGCTGTTTTTT
CASSYSALAVAGELFF
>.|.|TRBV5-1|TRBJ1-2
TGCGCCAGCAGCTTGGGGGCCAGGTTGGATGGCTACACCTTC
CASSLGARLDGYTF
>TRBD1|.|TRBV6-5|TRBJ2-1
TGTGCCAGCAGTTACGGGACAGACAATGAGCAGTTCTTC
CASSYGTDNEQFF
>.|.|TRBV5-4|TRBJ2-1
TGTGCCAGCAGTATCCAGGCCTCCTACAATGAGCAGTTCTTC
CASSIQASYNEQFF
>TRBD1|.|TRBV6-2/TRBV6-3|TRBJ2-1
TGTGCCAGCAGTAACGGACAGGGTCCCTACAATGAGCAGTTCTTC
CASSNGQGPYNEQFF
>TRBD1|.|TRBV10-3|TRBJ1-5
TGTGCCATCAGTGAAGGGGGCCTGAGGGCTCAGCCCCAGCATTTT
CAISEGGLRAQPQHF
>.|.|TRBV7-3|TRBJ1-6
TGTGCCAGCAGCTTCTCCGCAGGCTCCAATTCACCCCTCCACTTT
CASSFSAGSNSPLHF
>TRBD2|once|TRBV7-2|TRBJ2-1
TGTGCCAGCAGCTTAGTAGGTTTGGCTAGCGGGGGGGATTACAATGAGCAGTTCTTC
CASSLVGLASGGDYNEQFF
>TRBD2|once|TRBV5-5|TRBJ2-1
TGTGCCAGCAGCTTGCTTTTGGCGGGGGGACACAATGAGCAGTTCTTC
CASSLLLAGGHNEQFF
>TRBD1|.|TRBV12-3/TRBV12-4|TRBJ1-1
TGTGCCAGCAGTTTGGAGGGGGCGCGGGCTTTCTTT
CASSLEGARAFF
>.|.|TRBV7-6|TRBJ1-4
TGTGCCAGCAGCACCTCAGGCAGCACTAATGAAAAACTGTTTTTT
CASSTSGSTNEKLFF